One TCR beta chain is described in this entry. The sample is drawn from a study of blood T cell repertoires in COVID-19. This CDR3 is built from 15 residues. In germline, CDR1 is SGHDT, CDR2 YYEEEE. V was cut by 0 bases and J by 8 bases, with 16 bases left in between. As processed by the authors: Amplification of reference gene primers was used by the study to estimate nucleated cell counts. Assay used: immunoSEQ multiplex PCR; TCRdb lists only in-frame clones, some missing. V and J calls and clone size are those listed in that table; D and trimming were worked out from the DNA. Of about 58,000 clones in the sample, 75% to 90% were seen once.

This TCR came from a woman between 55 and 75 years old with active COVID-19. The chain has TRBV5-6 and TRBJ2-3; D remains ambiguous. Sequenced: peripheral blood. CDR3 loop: CASSLEVTPGGTQYF. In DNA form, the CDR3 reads TGTGCCAGCAGCTTGGAGGTCACGCCGGGTGGTACGCAGTATTTT.